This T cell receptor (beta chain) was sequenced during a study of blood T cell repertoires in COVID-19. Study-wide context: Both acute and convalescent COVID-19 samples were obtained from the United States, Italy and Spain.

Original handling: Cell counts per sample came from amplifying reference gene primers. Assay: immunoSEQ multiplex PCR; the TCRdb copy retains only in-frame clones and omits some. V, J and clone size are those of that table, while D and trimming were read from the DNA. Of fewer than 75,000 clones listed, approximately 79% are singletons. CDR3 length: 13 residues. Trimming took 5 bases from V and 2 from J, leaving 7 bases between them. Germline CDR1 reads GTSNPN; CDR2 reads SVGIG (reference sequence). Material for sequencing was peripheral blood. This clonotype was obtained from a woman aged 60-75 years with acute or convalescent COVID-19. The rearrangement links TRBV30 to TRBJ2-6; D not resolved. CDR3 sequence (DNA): TGTGCCTGGTGTATCCCTGGGGCCAACGTCCTGACTTTC. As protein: CAWCIPGANVLTF.